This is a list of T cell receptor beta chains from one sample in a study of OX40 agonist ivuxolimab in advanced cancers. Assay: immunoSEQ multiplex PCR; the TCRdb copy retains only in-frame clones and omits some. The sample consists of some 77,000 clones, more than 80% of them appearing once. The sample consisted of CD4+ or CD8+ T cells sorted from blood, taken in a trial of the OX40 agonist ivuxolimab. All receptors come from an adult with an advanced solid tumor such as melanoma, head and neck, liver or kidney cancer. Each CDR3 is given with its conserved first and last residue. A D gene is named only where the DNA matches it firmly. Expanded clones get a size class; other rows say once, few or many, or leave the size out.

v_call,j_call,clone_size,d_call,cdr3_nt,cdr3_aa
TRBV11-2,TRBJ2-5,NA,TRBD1,TGTGCCAGCAGCCCAAGAACCCCAGGGGGTTTCCAAGAGACCCAGTACTTC,CASSPRTPGGFQETQYF
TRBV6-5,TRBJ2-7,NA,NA,TGTGCCACCTATGGGGGGACGAGGGGGCAGTACTTC,CATYGGTRGQYF
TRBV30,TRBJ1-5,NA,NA,TGTGCCTGGAACAACCCGGGCTTAAGCAATCAGCCCCAGCATTTT,CAWNNPGLSNQPQHF
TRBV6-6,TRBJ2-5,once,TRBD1,TGTGCCAGCAGTTACTACGGACAGGGAGTGACCCAGTACTTC,CASSYYGQGVTQYF
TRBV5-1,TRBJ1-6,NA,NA,TGCGCCAGCAGCTTGGGGGGTCAGTCGAGGGATTCACCCCTCCACTTT,CASSLGGQSRDSPLHF
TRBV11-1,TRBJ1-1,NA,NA,TGTGCCAGCAGTCAGGGTTTGAACACTGAAGCTTTCTTT,CASSQGLNTEAFF
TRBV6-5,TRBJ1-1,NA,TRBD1,TGTGCCAGCAATTCCGGGACAGGGAACACTGAAGCTTTCTTT,CASNSGTGNTEAFF
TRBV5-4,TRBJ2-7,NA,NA,TGTGCCAGCAGCTTGTCTCCCTACGAGCAGTACTTC,CASSLSPYEQYF
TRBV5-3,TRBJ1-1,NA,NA,TGTGCCAGAAGCGATCCCCCCCTCGCGAGACAGGAGGGCACTGAAGCTTTCTTT,CARSDPPLARQEGTEAFF
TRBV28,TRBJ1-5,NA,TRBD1,TGTGCCAGCACCGACAGGGGGCGGAGGAATCAGCCCCAGCATTTT,CASTDRGRRNQPQHF
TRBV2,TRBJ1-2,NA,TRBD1,TGTGCCAGCAGTGCCGACAGGGACGTATATGGCTACACCTTC,CASSADRDVYGYTF
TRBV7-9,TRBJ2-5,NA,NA,TGTGCCAGCAGCCCGGAGGGAAAGACCCAGTACTTC,CASSPEGKTQYF
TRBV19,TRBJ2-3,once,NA,TGTGCCAGTAGAGGCTTCCGCACAGATACGCAGTATTTT,CASRGFRTDTQYF
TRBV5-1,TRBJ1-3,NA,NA,TGCGCCAGCAGCTTGGAATCTGGCCCTGGAAACACCATATATTTT,CASSLESGPGNTIYF
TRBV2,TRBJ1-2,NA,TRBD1,TGTGCCAGCGGAGGGACAGGCCCAGTCCTCTATGGCTACACCTTC,CASGGTGPVLYGYTF
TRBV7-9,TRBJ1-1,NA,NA,TGTGCCAGCAGCTTAGGGACCTCGGGGAACACTGAAGCTTTCTTT,CASSLGTSGNTEAFF
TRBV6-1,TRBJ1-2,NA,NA,TGTGCCAGCAGTGTCCAGTACAGCTATGGCTACACCTTC,CASSVQYSYGYTF
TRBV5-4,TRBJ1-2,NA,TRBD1,TGTGCCAGCAGCTACGACAGGGAGGTCTATGGCTACACCTTC,CASSYDREVYGYTF
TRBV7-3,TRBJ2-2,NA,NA,TGTGCCAGCAGCTTAACGTCACTCTTTGGCGGGGAGCTGTTTTTT,CASSLTSLFGGELFF
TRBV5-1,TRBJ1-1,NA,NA,TGCGCCAGCAGCTTGGAAGCGGGCAGCACTGAAGCTTTCTTT,CASSLEAGSTEAFF
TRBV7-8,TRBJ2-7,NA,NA,TGTGCCAGCAGCTTATTTGACAACGAGCAGTACTTC,CASSLFDNEQYF
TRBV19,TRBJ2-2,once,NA,TGTGCCAGTAGTATTTTGAAGGCCGCCACCGGGGAGCTGTTTTTT,CASSILKAATGELFF
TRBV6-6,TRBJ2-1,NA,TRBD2,TGTGCCAGCAGTTACGTCGAGCGGGGGATCAATGAGCAGTTCTTC,CASSYVERGINEQFF
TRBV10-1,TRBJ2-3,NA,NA,TGCGCCAGCAGTGATCCGGCCCGCACAGATACGCAGTATTTT,CASSDPARTDTQYF
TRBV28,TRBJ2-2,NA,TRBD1,TGTGCCAGCAGTTTCTTACAGGGGTTACCCGGGGAGCTGTTTTTT,CASSFLQGLPGELFF
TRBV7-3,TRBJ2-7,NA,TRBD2,TGTGCCAGCAGCGTCGGGACTAGCGCCGTCTACGAGCAGTACTTC,CASSVGTSAVYEQYF
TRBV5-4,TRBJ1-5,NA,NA,TGTGCCAGCAGCTTGGCGGGCGGTCAGCCCCAGCATTTT,CASSLAGGQPQHF
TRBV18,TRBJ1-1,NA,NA,TGTGCCAGCTCACCTTCTGGGAACACTGAAGCTTTCTTT,CASSPSGNTEAFF
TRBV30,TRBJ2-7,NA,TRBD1,TGTGCCTGGAGTGCTTTTGGACAGGGACTCTACGAGCAGTACTTC,CAWSAFGQGLYEQYF
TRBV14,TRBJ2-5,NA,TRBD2,TGTGCCAGCAGCCAAGTTGCGGGGAGGGAAGAGACCCAGTACTTC,CASSQVAGREETQYF
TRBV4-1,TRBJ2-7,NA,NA,TGCGCCAGCAGCCAAGGCGAGACGGGGGCCTACGAGCAGTACTTC,CASSQGETGAYEQYF
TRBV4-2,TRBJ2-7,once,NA,TGTGCCAGCAGCCAAGATCTAAGCACTGGTTCCAAAAAAGTCGGCTTC,CASSQDLSTGSKKVGF
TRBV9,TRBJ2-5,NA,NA,TGTGCCAGCAGCTCCGGAGGAGGCCGGGAGACCCAGTACTTC,CASSSGGGRETQYF
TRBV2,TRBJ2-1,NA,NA,TGTGCCAGCAGTGAGCAGGGGATTGAGCAGTTCTTC,CASSEQGIEQFF
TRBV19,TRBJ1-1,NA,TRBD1,TGTGCCAGTAGTTTTGCAGGGGGCAAAGGGAACACTGAAGCTTTCTTT,CASSFAGGKGNTEAFF
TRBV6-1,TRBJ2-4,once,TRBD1,TGTGCCAGCAGTGGAAGGACAGGGGTTAAAAACATTCAGTACTTC,CASSGRTGVKNIQYF
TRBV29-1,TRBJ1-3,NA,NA,TGCAGCGTTGAATCCGGAAACACCATATATTTT,CSVESGNTIYF
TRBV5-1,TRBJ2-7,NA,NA,TGCGCCAGCAGCCGGGAAAGGGCGGCCTACGAGCAGTACTTC,CASSRERAAYEQYF
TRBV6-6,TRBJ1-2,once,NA,TGTGCCAGCACCCGAGGACAGTCGCCGTCCGATGGCTACACCTTC,CASTRGQSPSDGYTF
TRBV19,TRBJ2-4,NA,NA,TGTGCCAGTAGTATTGACCAAAACATTCAGTACTTC,CASSIDQNIQYF
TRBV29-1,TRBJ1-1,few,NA,TGCAGCGTCCCGGGACCGAGCACTGAAGCTTTCTTT,CSVPGPSTEAFF
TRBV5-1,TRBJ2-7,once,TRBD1,TGTGCCAGCAGCCTCGCTGGGACAGCCTCCTACGAGCAGTACTTC,CASSLAGTASYEQYF
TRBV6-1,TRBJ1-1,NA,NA,TGTGCCAGCAGTCCTTGGAGGGTGAACACTGAAGCTTTCTTT,CASSPWRVNTEAFF
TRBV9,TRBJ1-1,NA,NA,TGTGCCAGCAGCCCCCGGACAGCGGCGAACACTGAAGCTTTCTTT,CASSPRTAANTEAFF
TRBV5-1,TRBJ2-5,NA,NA,TGCGCCAGCCACCCCGGTGGCCGGTGGCAAGAGACCCAGTACTTC,CASHPGGRWQETQYF
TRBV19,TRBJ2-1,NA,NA,TGTGCCAGTAGTGCCCCGAAGGGACCGCAGTTCTTC,CASSAPKGPQFF
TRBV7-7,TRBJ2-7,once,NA,TGTGCCAGCAGTATATCTAGGGCCGGCGAGCAGTACTTC,CASSISRAGEQYF
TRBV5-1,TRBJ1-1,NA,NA,TGCGCCAGCAGATCCGTGGGGCAAGACACTGAAGCTTTCTTT,CASRSVGQDTEAFF
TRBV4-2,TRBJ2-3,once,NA,TGTGCCAGCAGCCAAGTATCGGGGGTCACAGATACGCAGTATTTT,CASSQVSGVTDTQYF
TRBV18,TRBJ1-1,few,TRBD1,TGTGCCAGCTCACCAACCCTAGTCCCGGGACAGGGACTAGCTTTCTTT,CASSPTLVPGQGLAFF
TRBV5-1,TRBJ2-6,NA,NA,TGCGCCAGCAGCGACACACGGAAAGCAGGGGCCAACGTCCTGACTTTC,CASSDTRKAGANVLTF
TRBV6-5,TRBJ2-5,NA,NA,TGTGCCAGCAGTTACCAGGAGACCCAGTACTTC,CASSYQETQYF
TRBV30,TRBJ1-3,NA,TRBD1,TGTGCCTGGGGGACAGGGTCGGGAAACACCATATATTTT,CAWGTGSGNTIYF
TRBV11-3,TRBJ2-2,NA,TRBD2,TGTGCCAGCAAACCGAGGACTAGCGGGACCAGCGCGAACACCGGGGAGCTGTTTTTT,CASKPRTSGTSANTGELFF
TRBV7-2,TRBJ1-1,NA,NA,TGTGCCTATAAAGGTGGGTCGGAAGCTTTCTTT,CAYKGGSEAFF
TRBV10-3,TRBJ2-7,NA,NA,TGTGCCATCAGGTATCGGGACACCTACGAGCAGTACTTC,CAIRYRDTYEQYF
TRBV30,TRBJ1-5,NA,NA,TGTGCCTGGAGTATATTTCTCAATCAGCCCCAGCATTTT,CAWSIFLNQPQHF
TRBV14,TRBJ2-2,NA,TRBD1,TGTGCCAGCAGCCGGGAAACAGGGGGCATCACCGGGGAGCTGTTTTTT,CASSRETGGITGELFF
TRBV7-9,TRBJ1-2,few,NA,TGTGCCAGCAGCCTATCCACCAACCTCATTGGCTACACCTTC,CASSLSTNLIGYTF
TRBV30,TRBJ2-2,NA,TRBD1,TGTGCCTGGAGTGTTAGGCAGGGGGCGTGGACCGGGGAGCTGTTTTTT,CAWSVRQGAWTGELFF